This T cell receptor (beta chain) was identified in a study of metastatic and nonmetastatic thyroid tumors (dated by TCRdb to 2019 to 2021). Notes on the research overall: The researchers compared repertoires between peripheral blood samples and tumor or nodule tissue samples from patients with malignant or benign thyroid disease. Findings and caveats that apply to the study as a whole: In both blood and tumor samples, malignant tumors were reported to have significantly higher TCR beta diversity than benign nodules.

Concerning this clone itself: Which antigen it targets is not known. No per-base quality is available; no much larger clone lies one base away.

None of the patients had been given any treatment before thyroid surgery. Using T-cell receptor beta sequencing, the researchers looked back retrospectively at clinical samples from patients, gathered between about 2011 and 2019. Library construction relied on PCR. Sequenced using an Illumina HiSeq 4000. High-throughput sequencing was used to profile the TCR beta-chain CDR3 region of every patient. The paper's data handling went like this. CDR3 differences across clinicopathological groups were used to build a classifier for discriminating distant-metastatic papillary thyroid cancer patients. The Shannon index was used to measure repertoire diversity, and the Morisita-Horn index was used to measure how similar tumor and blood repertoires were. In-frame beta chains were kept once TCRdb had trimmed the public reads at Q25 with fastp and called clones with MiXCR. What appears here as the V and J calls and clone size reflects TCRdb's work, not the paper's. The sample table records 30,000 to 40,000 clones; 20% to 30% of these occur just once. The top ten clones comprise about 8.9% of the sample.

From the germline V gene, CDR1 is MDHEN and CDR2 is SYDVKM. Trimming costs V 5 bases and J 3 bases, and their ends lie 13 bases apart. Including the terminal cysteine and phenylalanine, the CDR3 comprises 14 residues. The read is trimmed to its CDR3 DNA, 42 bases read in frame from base 1. The source of this sequence is a female donor with papillary thyroid cancer or a benign thyroid nodule (not recorded which). Some clones in this sample may be carry-over from other donors' samples. The sequence is built from TRBV28 and TRBJ1-1; the D gene is unclear. The sample was blood. The DNA sequence reads TGTGCCAGCAGTCCTACGGGCAGTGACACTGAAGCTTTCTTT. Its translation is CASSPTGSDTEAFF.